This T cell receptor beta chain was found in a study of T cell responses to AZD1222 COVID-19 vaccine. This CDR3 spans 14 amino acids. V was cut by 5 bases and J by 8 bases, with 13 bases left in between. The germline CDR1 and CDR2 sequences are SNHLY and FYNNEI. Assay: immunoSEQ multiplex PCR; the TCRdb copy retains only in-frame clones and omits some. The table records about 110,000 clones, over 85% of them present only once. The sequences come from peripheral blood, collected 28 days after the second AZD1222 dose. The chain has TRBV2 and TRBJ1-6; no clear D gene. This clonotype was sampled from an adult who received the AZD1222 COVID-19 vaccine. CDR3 region: CASSPGRTDSPLHF. The CDR3, as DNA: TGTGCCAGCAGTCCTGGACGGACCGATTCACCCCTCCACTTT.